These 3 T cell receptor beta chains came from one sample sequenced in a study of OX40 agonist ivuxolimab in advanced cancers. Here immunoSEQ multiplex PCR was the method, and the copy in TCRdb shows in-frame clones only, minus some. Here the sample spans approximately 52,000 clones, approximately 86% being singletons. This specimen was CD4+ or CD8+ T cells sorted from blood, taken in a trial of the OX40 agonist ivuxolimab. The receptor set was obtained from an adult with an advanced solid tumor such as melanoma, head and neck, liver or kidney cancer.

V and J are TRBV7-9 and TRBJ1-4; 7 nucleotides align to TRBD1. The germline V gene encodes CDR1 SEHNR and CDR2 FQNEAQ (reference sequence). The V and J ends lost 4 bases and 5 bases, in that order; junction bases with no gene match: 10. The CDR3 sequence is 16 residues long. CDR3 nucleotide sequence: TGTGCCAGCAGCTCAAACAAACAGGGGACAAATGAAAAACTGTTTTTT. It codes for CASSSNKQGTNEKLFF.

CDR3 sequence reads: CASSEGVREPQHF. The CDR3, as DNA: TGTGCCAGCAGTGAAGGAGTCCGGGAGCCCCAGCATTTT. The genes are TRBV6-1 and TRBJ1-5; D remains ambiguous. Trimming took off 1 base at V and 8 bases at J, with 9 bases between the two ends. The CDR3 contains 13 residues. The germline V gene encodes CDR1 MNHNS and CDR2 SASEGT.

This chain connects TRBV27 to TRBJ1-2; D is possibly TRBD1 (6 bases). There are 13 residues in the CDR3. The V end lost 2 bases, the J end lost 4 bases, and 8 bases lay between the germline ends. From germline, CDR1 is MNHEY and CDR2 SMNVEV (reference sequence). The DNA of the CDR3 is TGTGCCAGCAGTTTAGGACAGCTCTATGGCTACACCTTC. The encoded protein is CASSLGQLYGYTF.